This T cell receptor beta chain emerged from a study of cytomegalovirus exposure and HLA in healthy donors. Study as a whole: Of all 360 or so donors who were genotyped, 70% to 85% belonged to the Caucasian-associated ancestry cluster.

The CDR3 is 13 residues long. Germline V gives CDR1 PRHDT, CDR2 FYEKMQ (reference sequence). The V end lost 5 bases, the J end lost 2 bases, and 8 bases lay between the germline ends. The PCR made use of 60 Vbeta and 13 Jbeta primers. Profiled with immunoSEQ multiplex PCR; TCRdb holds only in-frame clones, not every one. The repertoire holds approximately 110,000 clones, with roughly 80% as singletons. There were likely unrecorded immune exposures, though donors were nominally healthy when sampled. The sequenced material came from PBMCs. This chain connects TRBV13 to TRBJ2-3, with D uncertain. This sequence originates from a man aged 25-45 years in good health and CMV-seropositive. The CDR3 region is CASSPYSTDTQYF. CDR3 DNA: TGTGCCAGCAGCCCCTATTCCACAGATACGCAGTATTTT.